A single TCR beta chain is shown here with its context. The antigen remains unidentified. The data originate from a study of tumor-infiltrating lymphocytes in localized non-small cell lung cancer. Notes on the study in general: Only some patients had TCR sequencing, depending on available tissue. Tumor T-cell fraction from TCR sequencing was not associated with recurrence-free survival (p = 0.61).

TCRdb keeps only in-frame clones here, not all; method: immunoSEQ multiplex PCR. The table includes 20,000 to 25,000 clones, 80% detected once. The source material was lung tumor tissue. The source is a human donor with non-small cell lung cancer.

CDR3 amino acids: CASSLDRVSLYEQYF. Here the CDR3 DNA reads TGTGCCAGCAGCTTAGACAGGGTGTCTCTCTACGAGCAGTACTTC. This chain joins TRBV7-8 and TRBJ2-7; D possibly corresponds to TRBD1 (6 bases). V was pared by 1 base and J by 3 bases, with 13 bases between. Germline lookup yields CDR1 SGHVS and CDR2 FQNEAQ. The CDR3 consists of 15 residues.